This TCR beta chain originates from a study of T cells after yellow fever vaccination (dated by TCRdb to between 2018 and 2021). About the full investigation: The SMART-Seq v4 Ultra Low Input RNA kit was used to prepare libraries from fractions with low cell numbers. Bulk PBMC replicates and cell subsets were isolated from blood drawn at multiple timepoints before and after both primary and secondary immunization. Two healthy male donors, one aged 18 to 29 and one aged 30 to 40 years, made up the cohort. Bulk TCR alpha and beta repertoires were sequenced longitudinally to track T-cell clones before and after primary and booster YFV17D yellow fever vaccination.

The germline V gene specifies LGHNA as CDR1 and YSLEER as CDR2. The CDR3 contains 16 residues, cysteine and phenylalanine counted. The retained sequence is limited to the CDR3, 48 bases, with the frame set at the first base. Trimming takes 1 base off V and 1 base off J; junction bases not matched to a gene: 7. The table lists this clonotype with many counts. Its binding antigen is unknown. Per-nucleotide qualities are absent, and no much larger clonotype sits a single base away. Per the publication, the treatment or condition label means: live attenuated yellow fever vaccine strain. A standard Ficoll-Paque protocol was used to isolate PBMCs from peripheral blood. CD4 and CD8 T-cell fractions were isolated with Dynabeads CD4 and CD8 positive selection kits. RNA was extracted with TriZol from bulk PBMCs, CD4 and CD8 fractions, and dextramer-positive and dextramer-negative fractions. Overall study outcomes, separate from this receptor: Computational filtering was required because FACS-sorted repertoires could contain abundant contaminating clonotypes from the bulk population. A small share of clonotypes occurred in both CD4 and CD8 compartments, likely arising from convergent recombination. Because only two donors were included in the study, the extent to which the findings can be generalized is limited. Compared with the primary T-cell response, the secondary T-cell response was weaker but faster, peaking on day 5 rather than day 15. After the booster, most of the clones that had expanded following primary vaccination were detected again (around 95% of CD4 and roughly 88% of CD8), which suggests that memory was broadly maintained.

TCR cDNA was made using 5'RACE template switching, a step that added a universal primer site and unique molecular identifiers. cDNA synthesis was primed from both the TCR alpha and TCR beta constant segments. Two PCR steps were used to amplify libraries, with sample barcodes and sequencing adapters being added in the second step. Libraries were sequenced on Illumina HiSeq 2500 (2x100 bp) or NovaSeq (2x150 bp). The original pipeline was this. Reads were demultiplexed and collapsed into UMI consensus sequences with MIGEC, and V(D)J alignment was performed with MiXCR. Vaccine-responding clonotypes were defined with edgeR using replicate PBMC samples, requiring FDR below 0.01 and a log2 fold change above 5 up to day 15. Each bulk clonotype received a CD4 or CD8 identity based on whether the sequenced CD4 or CD8 repertoire contained that clonotype at higher abundance. TCRdb reworked the public reads: Q25 trimming with fastp, MiXCR clone assembly, productive beta chains retained. Under each unique CDR3 protein, matching rows form one entry showing the most common genes and DNA. TCRdb assigned the V and J calls; the authors' analysis was not used. The sample has more than 90,000 distinct CDR3 sequences on record, roughly 7.2% of them singletons. The biggest ten clones account for over 2.5% of the sample.

The TCR sequence derives from a man aged 18 to 29 who received the YFV17D yellow fever vaccine. Sequencing was performed on CD4+ T cells sorted from PBMCs, taken 35 to 50 days after the first yellow fever vaccination. The sequence links TRBV4-3 to TRBJ2-7, with TRBD1 matching 7 junction bases. In nucleotide form, the sequence is TGCGCCAGCAGCCAAGCCACAGGGGCCTTGTCCTACGAGCAGTACTTC. This translates into CASSQATGALSYEQYF.